This is a list of T cell receptor beta chains from one sample in a study of cytomegalovirus exposure and HLA in healthy donors. Assay used: immunoSEQ multiplex PCR; TCRdb lists only in-frame clones, some missing. This sample yields fewer than 350,000 clones, of which roughly 90% are seen a single time; about 0.99% belongs to the top ten. Sequencing was performed on PBMCs. These receptors originate from a woman between 18 and 29 years old in good health and CMV-seronegative. CDR3s include the opening cysteine and the closing phenylalanine or tryptophan. D genes are given only for firm matches. The listing skips clone size in some rows; elsewhere it reads once, few, many or a size class.

>TRBJ2-7|.|TRBV14|.
TGTGCCAGCAGCCAATTAGGGGGTCCTACCTACGAGCAGTACTTC
CASSQLGGPTYEQYF
>TRBJ1-4|.|TRBV4-1|.
TGCGCCAGCAGCCAAGATTATCAAGGCACTAATAATGAAAAACTGTTTTTT
CASSQDYQGTNNEKLFF
>TRBJ2-7|.|TRBV19|TRBD2
TGTGCCAGTAGTATGGTCGGGGGGACCTACGAGCAGTACTTC
CASSMVGGTYEQYF
>TRBJ2-7|.|TRBV23-1|TRBD1
TGCGCCAGCAGTCGATTAGACAGGGGTAAAAGTTCCTACGAGCAGTACTTC
CASSRLDRGKSSYEQYF
>TRBJ2-7|.|TRBV18|.
TGTGCCAGCTCTTCTCCCTCTCTGAGCTCCTACGAGCAGTACTTC
CASSSPSLSSYEQYF
>TRBJ2-3|.|TRBV5-6|TRBD1
TGTGCCAGCAGCTTAAGGCAGGGGGCAGGGGATACGCAGTATTTT
CASSLRQGAGDTQYF
>TRBJ2-1|.|TRBV5-1|TRBD1
TGCGCCAGCAGCTTGGGCCCCGGGACAGGGAGGATTGAGCAGTTCTTC
CASSLGPGTGRIEQFF
>TRBJ1-1|.|TRBV5-6|TRBD1
TGTGCCAGCAGCCAAGGACAGGTTTGGACTGAAGCTTTCTTT
CASSQGQVWTEAFF
>TRBJ2-1|.|TRBV9|TRBD1
TGTGCCAGCAGCGTGGGACCCCGGGACAGGTTTATCGATGAGCAGTTCTTC
CASSVGPRDRFIDEQFF
>TRBJ2-5|.|TRBV12-5|.
TGTGCTAGTGGACGTATGCAGTCCCCTCAAGAGACCCAGTACTTC
CASGRMQSPQETQYF
>TRBJ1-1|.|TRBV5-4|.
TGTGCCAGCAGCTTGACTAAGAGAGCCACTGAAGCTTTCTTT
CASSLTKRATEAFF
>TRBJ2-2|.|TRBV15|TRBD2
TGTGCCACCAGTGGAACTTTGCGGGAGGGCCGGACCGGGGAGCTGTTTTTT
CATSGTLREGRTGELFF
>TRBJ2-5|.|TRBV20-1|.
TGCAGCGCCAGGGCCCCGGGGACCCAGTACTTC
CSARAPGTQYF
>TRBJ2-1|.|TRBV18|TRBD1
TGTGCCAGCTCACCACCGTGGACAGGGGGAGGGGATCATGAGCAGTTCTTC
CASSPPWTGGGDHEQFF
>TRBJ1-5|.|TRBV4-3|.
TGCGCCAGCAGCCAAGACAGGGGCGATCAGCCCCAGCATTTT
CASSQDRGDQPQHF
>TRBJ1-2|.|TRBV14|.
TGTGCCAGCAGCCGACAATCCGACTATGGCTACACCTTC
CASSRQSDYGYTF
>TRBJ1-2|.|TRBV14|TRBD1
TGTGCCAGCAGCCACCGACAGGGGAGCAACTATGGCTACACCTTC
CASSHRQGSNYGYTF
>TRBJ2-7|once|TRBV28|TRBD1
TGTGCCAGCAGTCCGACAGGGCTTACCGTACACGAGCAGTACTTC
CASSPTGLTVHEQYF
>TRBJ1-5|.|TRBV6-6|.
TGTGCCAGCAGTAGATTAACAGGGTCGGTAGGGCAGCCCCAGCATTTT
CASSRLTGSVGQPQHF
>TRBJ2-4|.|TRBV7-2|.
TGTGCCAGCAGCTTAGCGCGCAGGGCCATTCAGTACTTC
CASSLARRAIQYF
>TRBJ2-7|once|TRBV5-1|TRBD1
TGCGCCAGCAGCTTGGCCGGGACAGAAAACTACGAGCAGTACTTC
CASSLAGTENYEQYF
>TRBJ1-6|.|TRBV15|.
TGTGCCACCAGCGAGAGGAGGGTCGCCTATAATTCACCCCTCCACTTT
CATSERRVAYNSPLHF
>TRBJ2-7|.|TRBV7-8|.
TGTGCCAGCAGCTTAGCAGGGATCGGAGGCTACGAGCAGTACTTC
CASSLAGIGGYEQYF
>TRBJ2-7|.|TRBV7-2|TRBD2
TGTGCCAGCAGACAGGGACTAGCGGGATACTACGAGCAGTACTTC
CASRQGLAGYYEQYF
>TRBJ1-2|.|TRBV11-1|.
TGTGCCAGCAGCAACAGGGTCAGCTATGGCTACACCTTC
CASSNRVSYGYTF
>TRBJ1-2|.|TRBV29-1|.
TGCAGCGTTGAAGATCTTTCCGTAGGCTACACCTTC
CSVEDLSVGYTF
>TRBJ2-2|.|TRBV15|TRBD1
TGTGCCACCACTCGCGACAGGGTCACCGGGGAGCTGTTTTTT
CATTRDRVTGELFF
>TRBJ2-3|.|TRBV7-3|TRBD2
TGTGCCAGCAGCTCCCTGAGTAGCGGGAGCGCAGATACGCAGTATTTT
CASSSLSSGSADTQYF
>TRBJ2-7|.|TRBV27|.
TGTGCCAGCCGGAGGACCCCTTACGAGCAGTACTTC
CASRRTPYEQYF
>TRBJ2-7|.|TRBV10-3|.
TGTGCCATCAGAGAGGATCCGGGACAAGATTACGAGCAGTACTTC
CAIREDPGQDYEQYF
>TRBJ1-3|.|TRBV7-3|TRBD1
TGTGCCAGCAGCTTAATCGGGACAGGGAGCGCGTTTGGAAACACCATATATTTT
CASSLIGTGSAFGNTIYF
>TRBJ2-7|once|TRBV19|TRBD1
TGTGCCAGTAGTAACACCGGGACAGGGTTCTACGAGCAGTACTTC
CASSNTGTGFYEQYF